This is a list of T cell receptor beta chains from one sample in a study of metastatic and nonmetastatic thyroid tumors. TCRdb reanalyzed the PCR reads with MiXCR. The table includes about 33,000 clones, roughly 19% detected once. What was sequenced was blood. These receptors were taken from a male donor with papillary thyroid cancer or a benign thyroid nodule (not recorded which). Some clones in this sample may be carry-over from other donors' samples. The CDR3 runs from the conserved cysteine through the conserved F or W. D genes are given only for firm matches. Rows may omit the clone size; those that give it use once, few, many or a size class.

J,size,D,V,DNA,CDR3
TRBJ2-7,NA,TRBD2,TRBV6-1,TGTGCCAGCAGCTCCGGGGGGTACGAGCAGTACTTC,CASSSGGYEQYF
TRBJ1-2,many,NA,TRBV20-1,TGCAGTGCTAGACGTCCGGGTGCGGGTGGCTACACCTTC,CSARRPGAGGYTF
TRBJ2-3,NA,NA,TRBV11-2,TGTGCCAGCAGCTCTGGACATCGTAGCACAGATACGCAGTATTTT,CASSSGHRSTDTQYF
TRBJ1-3,many,NA,TRBV20-1,TGCAGTGCTAGAGATCGGGGGACACCCGGGAGAAACACCATATATTTT,CSARDRGTPGRNTIYF
TRBJ2-2,many,NA,TRBV11-1,TGTGCCAGCAGCTTGGGGTGGGCAGGGAACACCGGGGAGCTGTTTTTT,CASSLGWAGNTGELFF
TRBJ1-1,many,NA,TRBV30,TGTGCCTGGAGAGGCCAGTGGAACACTGAAGCTTTCTTT,CAWRGQWNTEAFF
TRBJ1-1,medium-sized,NA,TRBV6-1,TGTGCCAGCAGTGAAGCGCTTCAAGGGTGGACTGAAGCTTTCTTT,CASSEALQGWTEAFF
TRBJ1-5,many,NA,TRBV6-2/TRBV6-3,TGTGCCAGCAGTCCCCCGGGGGCTAGTCCCAATCAGCCCCAGCATTTT,CASSPPGASPNQPQHF
TRBJ2-3,many,TRBD2,TRBV2,TGTGCCAGCCTTAGCGGGGGCACAGATACGCAGTATTTT,CASLSGGTDTQYF
TRBJ1-6,many,NA,TRBV19,TGTGCCAGTAGTTCGTCGACAGGTCTTAGTTCACCCCTCCACTTT,CASSSSTGLSSPLHF
TRBJ2-1,medium-sized,NA,TRBV6-6,TGTGCCAGCAGTTACTCGCTTACGTCGGGACGGGGAAGGAATGAGCAGTTCTTC,CASSYSLTSGRGRNEQFF
TRBJ1-5,many,TRBD1,TRBV12-3/TRBV12-4,TGTGCCAGCAGTTTCGGACAGGGTTATCAGCCCCAGCATTTT,CASSFGQGYQPQHF
TRBJ2-7,many,NA,TRBV7-2,TGTGCCAGCAGCTTAGACCGGCTAGCAGCTACCGAGCAGTACTTC,CASSLDRLAATEQYF
TRBJ2-3,many,NA,TRBV7-6,TGTGCCAGCAGCTCGGGACCTAATACGCAGTATTTT,CASSSGPNTQYF
TRBJ2-1,NA,TRBD2,TRBV15,TGTGCCACCAGCGCCCTAGCGGGAATGTTTAATGAGCAGTTCTTC,CATSALAGMFNEQFF
TRBJ2-7,once,TRBD2,TRBV11-2,TGTGCCATCAGCTTAGTCTCGGCGGGAGGTACCTACGAGCAATACTTC,CAISLVSAGGTYEQYF
TRBJ1-5,NA,TRBD1,TRBV2,TGTGCCAGCAGTAAGGACAGGGGGCATCAGCCCCAGCATTTT,CASSKDRGHQPQHF
TRBJ2-1,many,NA,TRBV29-1,TGCAGCGTTGAGAGGCACCGTGGTGAGCAGTTCTTC,CSVERHRGEQFF
TRBJ1-5,many,NA,TRBV12-3/TRBV12-4,TGTGCCAGCAGCTATGGGACAACCCTTTCGCCCCAGCATTTT,CASSYGTTLSPQHF
TRBJ1-1,many,NA,TRBV9,TGTGCCAGCAGCGTAGTTCGGGGCATGAGCACTGAAGCTTTCTTT,CASSVVRGMSTEAFF
TRBJ1-5,many,NA,TRBV12-3/TRBV12-4,TGTGCCAGCAGTCCTGACGCCCTGGCAAGGCAGCCCCAGCATTTT,CASSPDALARQPQHF
TRBJ1-5,many,NA,TRBV27,TGTGCCAGCAGTTTATTAGGGCCGGGGAACAATCAGCCCCAGCATTTT,CASSLLGPGNNQPQHF
TRBJ2-1,many,NA,TRBV5-1,TGCGCCAGCAGCCCACCCGTTGGTGAGCAGTTCTTC,CASSPPVGEQFF
TRBJ1-2,many,TRBD1,TRBV20-1,TGCAGTGCCCTTGGGACAGGCCAAATGGGTTCCTATGGCTACACCTTC,CSALGTGQMGSYGYTF
TRBJ2-7,many,NA,TRBV12-3/TRBV12-4,TGTGCCAGCAGCCCCGGGGGGCAGGGGGCCCCCTACGAGCAGTACTTC,CASSPGGQGAPYEQYF
TRBJ2-3,many,TRBD2,TRBV5-6,TGTGCCAGCAGCCTGGGGGTACTAGCGGGGGGCCTCACAGATACGCAGTATTTT,CASSLGVLAGGLTDTQYF
TRBJ2-1,NA,TRBD2,TRBV6-1,TGTGCCAGCAGCGATAGCGGGAAGGAGTTCTTC,CASSDSGKEFF
TRBJ2-3,many,TRBD1,TRBV4-1,TGCGCCAGCAGCCAAGAAACAGGGGGCAAGAAGGTGCAGTATTTT,CASSQETGGKKVQYF
TRBJ2-7,NA,NA,TRBV7-3,TGTGCCAGCAGCTACCTCGGGTACGAGCAGTACTTC,CASSYLGYEQYF